These 7 T cell receptor beta chains share one sample of origin, sequenced in a study of tumor and adjacent non-tumor tissue in lung cancer. The library came from three nested PCR rounds adapted from ARM-PCR protocols. Each CDR3 protein is one row after TCRdb ran MiXCR on the multiplex PCR reads. Of over 110,000 distinct CDR3 sequences in the sample, around 60% were seen once. The template was RNA from unsorted bulk tissue. Sequences were obtained from lung tumor tissue. These receptors were taken from a man aged 60 to 75 with small cell lung cancer.

This clonotype was picked up a small number of times. The chain couples TRBV5-4 to TRBJ1-2; 7 nucleotides match TRBD1. With V trimmed by 4 bases and J by 3 bases, 6 bases remained unmatched. The CDR3 contains 14 residues. Germline-derived CDR1 and CDR2 are SGHNT and YYREEE (reference sequence). The CDR3 DNA follows: TGTGCCAGCAGCCCCAGGGGGGGCGACTATGGCTACACCTTC. Amino acids: CASSPRGGDYGYTF.

With respect to this clonotype: No conserved phenylalanine or tryptophan is present at the end of the CDR3, so a read error is the likely explanation. The chain carries TRBV13 and TRBJ2-5; 10 bases fit TRBD1. The CDR3 runs 15 residues. From germline, CDR1 is PRHDT and CDR2 FYEKMQ (reference sequence). J gave up 5 bases and V 7 bases, and 10 bases lay outside the gene matches. In nucleotides, the CDR3 is TGTGCCAGCACAAGACTGACAGGGGGCGCGGAGACCCAGTACTTA. The encoded protein is CASTRLTGGAETQYL.

A word on this clonotype: A much larger clone is a single base away; this may be a read error. V usage is TRBV28 and J usage is TRBJ2-7, with unresolved D. The CDR3 has 14 residues. V was trimmed by 3 bases and J by 6 bases, leaving 15 bases between them. CDR1 is MDHEN, CDR2 SYDVKM, per germline. The CDR3 loop is CASSFDPTRLEQYF. In nucleotides, the CDR3 is TGTGCCAGCAGTTTCGATCCAACCCGGCTCGAGCAGTACTTC.

A word on this clonotype: A much bigger clone sits one base away, suggesting this may be a read error. This chain uses TRBV20-1 with TRBJ1-6; tentative D call: TRBD1 (6 bases). Trimming took 3 bases from V and 15 from J, leaving 21 bases between them. The CDR3 runs 14 residues. CDR1 and CDR2 from the germline V gene are DFQATT and SNEGSKA (reference sequence). The CDR3 nucleotides read TGCAGTGCTAGCACTGGACAGAGTTATAGACACCTCCACTTT. Its translation: CSASTGQSYRHLHF.

Remarks on this clonotype: The junction departs from the called germline gene at one end, perhaps through a read error. The chain couples TRBV6-1 to TRBJ2-5; D perhaps matches TRBD1 (6 bases). The CDR3 sequence is 16 residues long. Germline lookup yields CDR1 MNHNS and CDR2 SASEGT. CDR3 sequence: CASGEAHTGFQETQYF. The CDR3 DNA follows: TGTGCCAGCGGTGAAGCACACACAGGGTTTCAGGAGACCCAGTACTTC.

A remark on this clonotype: Compared with germline, one end of the junction differs, possibly owing to a read error. The genes are TRBV11-1 and TRBJ2-2; 8 bases agree with TRBD1. Germline V gene sequence: CDR1 SGHAT, CDR2 FQDESV (reference sequence). The CDR3 runs 16 residues. The CDR3 nucleotides are TGTACCAGCAGCCCCCCGGACAGGGTAGACACTGGGGAGCTGTTTTTT. It is translated as CTSSPPDRVDTGELFF.

The chain is built from TRBV4-1 and TRBJ2-2, with D possibly TRBD2 on 6 matching bases. This CDR3 is 16 amino acids long. Looked up from germline, CDR1 is MGHRA and CDR2 is YSYEKL. Trimming cost V 3 bases and J 3 bases, with 14 bases left between them. Here the CDR3 DNA reads TGCGCCAGCAGCCATCCCCTAGCGCGAGACACCGGGGAGCTGTTTTTT. The encoded protein is CASSHPLARDTGELFF.